The sequence of this T cell receptor (beta chain) was determined in a study of read filtering for tumor transcriptome and immune sequencing. Study-wide results and caveats: In IR-seq, single-read clonotypes were approximately 79% of clonotypes but 3.5% to 4% of reads. The sorted CD138-negative fraction was a mixed bone marrow immune population, not purified T cells. IR-seq captured clonotypes deeper and more reliably than RNA-seq.

From roughly 400 ng of RNA, a library with molecular barcoded alpha/delta and beta/gamma adaptors was made. TCRdb fed the reads into MiXCR, producing one record per CDR3 protein. The sample consists of some 80,000 distinct CDR3 sequences, 9% to 15% of them appearing once. This clonotype was detected many times. Its target is not known. The germline gives CDR1 MNHNY, CDR2 SVGAGI (reference sequence). The CDR3 runs 15 residues. Germline trimming cut 6 bases from V and 1 base from J; bases unmatched to any gene: 4. The receptor's source is a donor at least 40 years old with multiple myeloma. V gene TRBV6-6 combines with J gene TRBJ2-2; 8 nucleotides align to TRBD2. The sequenced material came from a population of CD138-negative cells sorted from bone marrow. CDR3 DNA: TGTGCCAGCAGCCGACTAGCGCTGAACACCGGGGAGCTGTTTTTT. Protein: CASSRLALNTGELFF.